Shown below are 16 T cell receptor beta chains from a single sample sequenced in a study of OX40 agonist ivuxolimab in advanced cancers. Library preparation was by the immunoSEQ multiplex PCR assay. TCRdb retrieved this table from immuneACCESS and kept in-frame rearrangements only. Not all clones are present; in checked studies, unresolved V genes account for under half, and no reason is known for the remainder. The sample table holds more than 75,000 clones, of which 70% to 90% were seen once. The top ten clones comprise over 0.35% of the sample. The starting material was CD4+ or CD8+ T cells sorted from blood, obtained in a trial of the OX40 agonist ivuxolimab. All receptors derive from an adult with an advanced solid tumor such as melanoma, head and neck, liver or kidney cancer.

The J gene is TRBJ2-6, the V gene TRBV11-2; D uncertain. Trimming removed 5 bases from V and 5 bases from J, with 22 bases in between. CDR3 size: 18 residues. CDR1 is SGHAT and CDR2 is FQNNGV in the germline V gene. The CDR3 DNA is TGTGCCAGCAGCCAAAAAAAACAGCAACAAAGTCGGGCCAACGTCCTGACTTTC. Amino acids: CASSQKKQQQSRANVLTF. The variable domain in full, completed from reference TRBV11-2 and TRBJ2-6, reads EAGVAQSPRYKIIEKRQSVAFWCNPISGHATLYWYQQILGQGPKLLIQFQNNGVVDDSQLPKDRFSAERLKGVDSTLKIQPAKLEDSAVYLCASSQKKQQQSRANVLTFGAGSRLTVL.

The chain links TRBV27 to TRBJ2-7; 11 nucleotides match TRBD1. Germline V gene lookup returns CDR1 MNHEY and CDR2 SMNVEV (reference sequence). Losses at the gene ends were 4 bases for V and 3 bases for J; bases not matched to a gene: 5. CDR3 size: 15 residues. Here the CDR3 reads CASSSTGTGGYEQYF. The CDR3 DNA follows: TGTGCCAGCAGTTCCACCGGGACAGGGGGCTACGAGCAGTACTTC.

This chain joins TRBV9 and TRBJ2-5; maybe TRBD1 (6 bases). Germline V gene data show CDR1 as SGDLS and CDR2 as YYNGEE. The length of the CDR3 is 15 residues. V dropped 3 bases and J dropped 5 bases, with 17 bases sitting between them. The CDR3 here is CASSGLGANGETQYF. In nucleotides, the CDR3 is TGTGCCAGCAGCGGGCTGGGGGCCAATGGGGAGACCCAGTACTTC.

V and J are TRBV5-1 and TRBJ1-3; the D is unclear. Germline CDR1 reads SGHRS; CDR2 reads YFSETQ. CDR3 size: 12 residues. Trimming shortened V by 4 bases and J by 2 bases, and 4 bases separated the two germline ends. The CDR3 is CASSETGNTIYF. In nucleotides, the CDR3 is TGCGCCAGCAGCGAGACTGGAAACACCATATATTTT.

The chain is built from TRBV6-5 and TRBJ2-5; TRBD2 matches 9 bases. Per germline, CDR1 MNHEY and CDR2 SVGAGI. Trimming cost V 4 bases and J 4 bases; bases outside gene matches: 7. The CDR3 has 15 amino acids. CDR3 nucleotide sequence: TGTGCCAGCAGTTCCCCCGGGACTAGCTTAGAGACCCAGTACTTC. Amino acids: CASSSPGTSLETQYF.

V gene TRBV5-4 combines with J gene TRBJ2-7, with 9 nucleotides matching TRBD2. With V trimmed by 2 bases and J by 2 bases, 2 bases remained unmatched. CDR1 is SGHNT and CDR2 is YYREEE in the germline V gene (reference sequence). This CDR3 has 14 amino acids. In nucleotides, the CDR3 is TGTGCCAGCAGCTTAGGGACTAGCACCTACGAGCAGTACTTC. The encoded protein is CASSLGTSTYEQYF.

CDR3 DNA: TGTGCCAGCAGCTCAACAGGGGTTGGGAATCAGCCCCAGCATTTT. This codes for CASSSTGVGNQPQHF. The chain links TRBV11-2 to TRBJ1-5; 7 bases agree with TRBD1. This CDR3 comprises 15 residues. Germline CDR1 and CDR2: SGHAT and FQNNGV. The ends lost 4 bases at V and 4 bases at J; junction bases unmatched: 7.

This chain connects TRBV19 to TRBJ1-1, with D unresolved. Germline CDR1 reads LNHDA; CDR2 reads SQIVND (reference sequence). CDR3 length: 15 residues. Trimming took 5 bases from V and 1 from J, leaving 14 bases between them. In DNA, the CDR3 is TGTGCCAGTAGTTCCGCCACATTGTCGAACACTGAAGCTTTCTTT. Protein: CASSSATLSNTEAFF.

The J gene is TRBJ1-4, the V gene TRBV5-1, with TRBD1 identical over 7 bases. J was trimmed by 7 bases and V by 4 bases; bases with no gene match: 10. This CDR3 has 15 residues. Germline CDR1 is SGHRS and CDR2 is YFSETQ. The chain's CDR3 is CASSPWTGMGEKLFF. The CDR3, as DNA: TGCGCCAGCAGCCCCTGGACAGGCATGGGTGAAAAACTGTTTTTT.

This clone is a singleton in its sample. The gene calls are TRBV7-7 and TRBJ2-2; 9 bases are a match to TRBD2. The CDR3 length is 16 residues. Losses at the gene ends were 6 bases for V and 4 bases for J; bases not matched to a gene: 9. The V gene's germline CDR1 is SSHAT and CDR2 FNYEAQ (reference sequence). CDR3 region: CASSSDSGSGTGELFF. CDR3 nucleotides: TGTGCCAGCAGTTCCGATAGCGGGAGTGGCACCGGGGAGCTGTTTTTT.

This clone was counted a single time. The chain couples TRBV7-2 to TRBJ1-2; 7 bases line up with TRBD1. V trimming: 2 bases; J trimming: 2 bases; junction bases outside the gene matches: 5. CDR3 size: 15 residues. Per the germline V gene, CDR1 is SGHTA and CDR2 is FQGNSA. Here the CDR3 reads CASSLHRGENYGYTF. The DNA of the CDR3 is TGTGCCAGCAGCTTACACAGGGGCGAGAACTATGGCTACACCTTC.

The V call is TRBV4-1, the J call TRBJ2-1, with TRBD2 matching 13 bases. The germline gives CDR1 MGHRA, CDR2 YSYEKL. The CDR3 loop spans 15 amino acids. Unmatched junction bases numbered 4, after V lost 4 bases and J lost 7 bases. The DNA of the CDR3 is TGCGCCAGCAGCCTGGGACTAGCGGGATTGAATGAGCAGTTCTTC. Translating it yields CASSLGLAGLNEQFF.

CDR3 DNA sequence: TGTGCCACACGTGCGGGAGGCTCCTACGAGCAGTACTTC. It translates to CATRAGGSYEQYF. The rearrangement links TRBV28 to TRBJ2-7, with 8 nucleotides matching TRBD2. There are 13 residues in the CDR3. Germline CDR1 reads MDHEN; CDR2 reads SYDVKM. V shed 10 bases, J shed 0 bases, and the junction held 5 bases outside the gene matches.

This chain connects TRBV10-3 to TRBJ2-2; 8 bases are a match to TRBD1. The V and J ends lost 6 bases and 5 bases, in that order; junction bases with no gene match: 8. The CDR3 totals 15 residues. Germline CDR1 ENHRY, CDR2 SYGVKD. CDR3 DNA: TGTGCCATCAGCCAGGACAGGGCTAGTACCGGGGAGCTGTTTTTT. Its protein is CAISQDRASTGELFF.

This clone has only a few counts. The V call is TRBV7-2, the J call TRBJ2-7; possible D gene TRBD1, 6 bases. V lost 3 bases and J 0 bases, leaving 9 bases between the germline ends. In germline, CDR1 is SGHTA, CDR2 FQGNSA. The length of the CDR3 is 14 residues. CDR3 sequence reads: CASSLGASSYEQYF. The CDR3 DNA is TGTGCCAGCAGCTTGGGGGCTAGCTCCTACGAGCAGTACTTC.

The chain joins TRBV18 to TRBJ2-7; possibly TRBD2 for D (5 bases). The CDR3 is 13 residues long. Trimming removed 3 bases from V and 5 bases from J, with 11 bases in between. The germline V gene encodes CDR1 KGHSH and CDR2 LQKENI. In DNA, the CDR3 is TGTGCCAGCTCACCCCGGGGAAAGGACGAGCAGTACTTC. It codes for CASSPRGKDEQYF. Together with reference TRBV18 and TRBJ2-7, the CDR3 gives the full variable domain: NAGVMQNPRHLVRRRGQEARLRCSPMKGHSHVYWYRQLPEEGLKFMVYLQKENIIDESGMPKERFSAEFPKEGPSILRIQQVVRGDSAAYFCASSPRGKDEQYFGPGTRLTVT.